The next 5 T cell receptor beta chains were all read from a single sample in a study of blood T cell repertoires in COVID-19. Only in-frame clones appear in the TCRdb table, and some are missing; sequencing was by immunoSEQ multiplex PCR. The sample holds roughly 110,000 clones, 81% seen once. The sequenced sample consisted of peripheral blood. Receptors were obtained from a man aged 50 or older with acute or convalescent COVID-19.

The J gene is TRBJ1-6, the V gene TRBV15; 10 positions agree with TRBD1. This CDR3 spans 20 amino acids. Germline CDR1 and CDR2: LNHNV and YYDKDF (reference sequence). The CDR3 nucleotides read TGTTCAAACCTACGGGGAAGCGGGGACAGGGGAAGTCGTAGAAATTCACCCCTCCACTTT. Amino acids: CSNLRGSGDRGSRRNSPLHF.

This chain joins TRBV19 and TRBJ1-4; 9 bases fit TRBD1. This CDR3 spans 16 amino acids. The V gene end was trimmed by 4 bases and the J gene end by 8 bases; junction bases not matched to a gene: 11. Germline CDR1 LNHDA, CDR2 SQIVND (reference sequence). This CDR3 is CASSSFRQGGAEKLFF. The CDR3 nucleotides read TGTGCCAGTAGTAGTTTCCGACAGGGGGGCGCCGAAAAACTGTTTTTT.

The chain has TRBV5-1 and TRBJ2-3; 7 bases are shared with TRBD1. The CDR3 length is 14 residues. V gave up 4 bases and J gave up 4 bases; unmatched junction bases: 6. Germline CDR1 is SGHRS and CDR2 is YFSETQ. The CDR3 here is CASSPATGPDTQYF. As DNA, the CDR3 is TGCGCCAGCAGCCCGGCGACAGGGCCAGATACGCAGTATTTT.

This rearrangement joins TRBV5-1 to TRBJ2-3; 10 bases align to TRBD2. V shed 4 bases, J shed 4 bases, and the junction held 6 bases outside the gene matches. This CDR3 has 15 residues. Germline V lookup: CDR1 SGHRS, CDR2 YFSETQ. The CDR3 loop reads CASSPQAGGPDTQYF. The CDR3 DNA reads as TGCGCCAGCAGCCCCCAAGCGGGGGGGCCAGATACGCAGTATTTT.

The J gene is TRBJ1-2, the V gene TRBV3-1 (or the pseudogene TRBV3-2); 8 nucleotides line up with TRBD1. This CDR3 contains 15 residues. Germline CDR1 reads LGHDT; CDR2 reads YNNKEL (reference sequence). With V trimmed by 1 base and J by 4 bases, 5 bases remained unmatched. The CDR3 is CASSQALTGGYGYTF. Written as DNA, the CDR3 is TGTGCCAGCAGCCAAGCTTTAACAGGGGGCTATGGCTACACCTTC.